A single sample gave rise to the 29 T cell receptor beta chains below, sequenced in a study of cytomegalovirus exposure and HLA in healthy donors. A multiplex PCR was run with 60 Vbeta primers and 13 Jbeta primers. Measured with immunoSEQ multiplex PCR; TCRdb has only the in-frame clones, and not every one. The table lists approximately 220,000 clones, 70% to 80% of them singletons, with 0.22% in the top ten. Sequenced sample: PBMCs. The receptors come from a girl aged 2-10 years in good health and CMV-seronegative.

J is TRBJ2-2 and V is TRBV7-9; D unresolved. CDR1 and CDR2 (germline): SEHNR, FQNEAQ (reference sequence). The CDR3 consists of 16 residues. Trimming took off 1 base at V and 1 base at J, with 10 bases between the two ends. CDR3 nucleotide sequence: TGTGCCAGCAGCTTAGTCAGTCAGATGAACACCGGGGAGCTGTTTTTT. Amino acids: CASSLVSQMNTGELFF.

The V and J genes are TRBV27 and TRBJ1-6, with 7 bases fitting TRBD1. V was clipped by 5 bases and J by 6 bases; unmatched bases: 19. CDR3 size: 19 residues. CDR1 and CDR2 from the germline V gene are MNHEY and SMNVEV (reference sequence). CDR3 region: CASSARIGDSQRSNSPLHF. CDR3 nucleotide sequence: TGTGCCAGCAGTGCCCGAATAGGGGACAGCCAAAGGTCTAATTCACCCCTCCACTTT.

The chain combines TRBV30 with TRBJ2-2; 9 nucleotides line up with TRBD1. The V and J ends lost 4 bases and 3 bases, in that order; junction bases with no gene match: 6. The CDR3 sequence is 15 residues long. Germline assignment: CDR1 GTSNPN and CDR2 SVGIG (reference sequence). The CDR3 coding sequence is TGTGCCTGGAAAGGCCGGACAGGGGACACCGGGGAGCTGTTTTTT. It encodes CAWKGRTGDTGELFF.

This clone was counted a single time. This sequence joins TRBV5-1 and TRBJ1-3; D gene uncertain. The germline CDR1 and CDR2 sequences are SGHRS and YFSETQ. V was cut by 0 bases and J by 4 bases, with 14 bases left in between. CDR3 size: 16 residues. The CDR3, as DNA: TGCGCCAGCAGCTTGGAGGTGGAGGTCGGAGGAAACACCATATATTTT. Translation: CASSLEVEVGGNTIYF.

This chain connects TRBV5-4 to TRBJ2-5; 12 nucleotides agree with TRBD2. Germline V gives CDR1 SGHNT, CDR2 YYREEE (reference sequence). The CDR3 extends over 16 amino acids. The V and J ends lost 9 bases and 2 bases, in that order; junction bases with no gene match: 11. This CDR3 is CAIYSTTSGGQETQYF. CDR3 coding DNA: TGTGCCATCTACTCTACGACTAGCGGGGGACAAGAGACCCAGTACTTC.

As regards this clone: The junction shows a germline mismatch at one end, possibly a read error. The chain couples TRBV14 to TRBJ1-2; no clear D gene. The CDR3 runs to 14 residues. The germline V gene encodes CDR1 SGHDN and CDR2 FVKESK. DNA of the CDR3: TGTGCCAGCAGCCTCCTAATGGGAGAAGATGGTTACACCTTC. As protein: CASSLLMGEDGYTF.

The rearrangement joins TRBV27 to TRBJ2-7; maybe TRBD2 (6 bases). The V gene's germline CDR1 is MNHEY and CDR2 SMNVEV (reference sequence). V shed 4 bases and J shed 2 bases, with 12 bases lying between them. The CDR3 has 14 residues. The CDR3 protein is CASSSGLPPYEQYF. In DNA form, the CDR3 reads TGTGCCAGCAGTTCGGGACTTCCACCCTACGAGCAGTACTTC.

This clone was observed once. The gene calls are TRBV11-2 and TRBJ2-3, with D tentatively TRBD2 (6 bases). Trimming took 1 base from V and 2 from J, leaving 13 bases between them. CDR1 is SGHAT and CDR2 is FQNNGV in the germline V gene. This CDR3 has 16 amino acids. The CDR3 bases are TGTGCCAGCAGCTTAGTGGGGGGACCCCCCACAGATACGCAGTATTTT. It translates to CASSLVGGPPTDTQYF.

This clone occurred once. The J gene is TRBJ2-5, the V gene TRBV4-2, with 7 nucleotides matching TRBD1. The length of the CDR3 is 18 residues. The germline CDR1 and CDR2 sequences are LGHNA and YNFKEQ. V lost 3 bases, J lost 2 bases, and 15 bases stayed unmatched. This CDR3 is CASSQLGTAPLSQETQYF. CDR3 coding DNA: TGTGCCAGCAGCCAGCTCGGGACAGCACCCCTCTCACAAGAGACCCAGTACTTC.

The chain couples TRBV18 to TRBJ1-2; D gene ambiguous. CDR1 is KGHSH, CDR2 LQKENI, per germline. The ends were cut back, 3 bases at V and 1 base at J, with 15 bases in the middle. The CDR3 consists of 16 residues. DNA for the CDR3: TGTGCCAGCTCACCGACGGCCGGGTTGATTAACTATGGCTACACCTTC. It is translated as CASSPTAGLINYGYTF.

This chain joins TRBV29-1 and TRBJ1-6; perhaps TRBD1 as D (5 bases). Trimming pared 5 bases from V and 7 bases from J, leaving 15 bases between. The CDR3 sequence is 14 residues long. CDR1 SQVTM and CDR2 ANQGSEA come from the germline V gene. The CDR3 spells CSVSWGGSNSPLHF. The CDR3 region has the DNA TGCAGCGTTTCCTGGGGGGGGTCGAATTCACCCCTCCACTTT.

In regard to this clone: The junction and the germline gene differ at one end; a read error may be behind it. The J gene is TRBJ1-1, the V gene TRBV6-1, with D perhaps TRBD1 (5 bases). This CDR3 is 15 amino acids long. Germline V gene lookup returns CDR1 MNHNS and CDR2 SASEGT. CDR3 region: CASSEMDGGTPGFVF. CDR3 coding DNA: TGTGCCAGCAGTGAAATGGACGGGGGGACTCCCGGCTTTGTCTTT.

This clone was seen a handful of times. The V call is TRBV5-5, the J call TRBJ1-4; D may be TRBD1 (6 bases). V gave up 9 bases and J gave up 5 bases, with 17 bases separating them. Germline V lookup: CDR1 SGHKS, CDR2 YYEKEE (reference sequence). The length of the CDR3 is 14 residues. The CDR3 region is CATKPGGQNEKLFF. The DNA of the CDR3 is TGTGCCACCAAACCGGGGGGCCAGAATGAAAAACTGTTTTTT. Full variable domain (rest looked up from reference TRBV5-5 and TRBJ1-4): DAGVTQSPTHLIKTRGQQVTLRCSPISGHKSVSWYQQVLGQGPQFIFQYYEKEERGRGNFPDRFSARQFPNYSSELNVNALLLGDSALYLCATKPGGQNEKLFFGSGTQLSVL.

The J gene is TRBJ2-7, the V gene TRBV19, with D perhaps TRBD1 (6 bases). The germline V and J ends were trimmed by 7 bases and 2 bases, with 18 bases remaining between them. Germline V lookup: CDR1 LNHDA, CDR2 SQIVND (reference sequence). The CDR3 is 15 amino acids. CDR3: CASKISTGGTYEQYF. DNA of the CDR3: TGTGCCAGTAAAATTTCGACAGGTGGGACCTACGAGCAGTACTTC.

This chain links TRBV6-1 with TRBJ2-5; TRBD1 aligns across 7 bases. V trimming: 5 bases; J trimming: 4 bases; junction bases outside the gene matches: 7. The CDR3 length is 14 residues. The germline V gene encodes CDR1 MNHNS and CDR2 SASEGT. CDR3 amino acids: CASSQARGRETQYF. The CDR3 nucleotides are TGTGCCAGCAGTCAGGCCAGGGGGAGAGAGACCCAGTACTTC.

CDR3 sequence: CASSSQRGYGYTF. The CDR3 DNA reads as TGTGCCAGCAGTTCACAGCGGGGCTATGGCTACACCTTC. V is TRBV6-1 and J is TRBJ1-2; unclear D gene. V was trimmed by 5 bases and J by 4 bases, leaving 11 bases between them. The CDR3 length is 13 residues. Per germline, CDR1 MNHNS and CDR2 SASEGT.

This chain uses TRBV7-8 with TRBJ1-5; 8 bases are shared with TRBD1. V gave up 5 bases and J gave up 0 bases; unmatched junction bases: 6. CDR3 length: 16 amino acids. The germline CDR1 and CDR2 sequences are SGHVS and FQNEAQ. The CDR3 region is CASSPRQGYSNQPQHF. The CDR3 DNA sequence: TGTGCCAGCAGCCCGCGACAGGGGTATAGCAATCAGCCCCAGCATTTT.

V and J are TRBV12-5 and TRBJ2-3; 7 nucleotides agree with TRBD2. The CDR3 runs to 15 residues. The germline gives CDR1 LGHNT, CDR2 FRNRAP. The junction had 7 bases not matched to a gene; V was cut back by 7 bases and J by 0 bases. CDR3 DNA: TGTGCTAGTGTTCGCGGGAGCCCCAGCACAGATACGCAGTATTTT. This translates into CASVRGSPSTDTQYF.

About this clone itself: Other DNA sequences of this sample code for an identical CDR3. The chain recombines TRBV5-1 with TRBJ2-7; D is perhaps TRBD2 (6 bases). V was trimmed by 0 bases and J by 5 bases, leaving 9 bases between them. This CDR3 comprises 13 residues. The germline V gene encodes CDR1 SGHRS and CDR2 YFSETQ. The CDR3 loop reads CASSLGPGDEQYF. The CDR3 DNA reads TGCGCCAGCAGCTTGGGGCCGGGGGACGAGCAGTACTTC.

This clone was recorded a few times. CDR3 in amino acids: CASSQGLAGVGGELFF. For the CDR3, the DNA is TGCGCCAGCAGCCAAGGGCTAGCGGGAGTGGGCGGGGAGCTGTTTTTT. The rearrangement uses TRBV4-1 and TRBJ2-2; 10 bases align to TRBD2. J lost 7 bases, V lost 1 base, and 6 bases had no gene match. This CDR3 has 16 residues. Germline CDR1 and CDR2: MGHRA and YSYEKL.

The gene calls are TRBV7-7 and TRBJ2-1, with 8 positions matching TRBD2. This CDR3 contains 15 residues. Germline V lookup: CDR1 SSHAT, CDR2 FNYEAQ (reference sequence). The ends lost 1 base at V and 8 bases at J; junction bases unmatched: 7. The CDR3 sequence: CASSLDGGASYEQFF. The CDR3, as DNA: TGTGCCAGCAGCTTAGACGGGGGGGCTTCTTATGAGCAGTTCTTC. Looking up the rest from reference TRBV7-7 and TRBJ2-1 gives the full variable domain: GAGVSQSPRYKVTKRGQDVTLRCDPISSHATLYWYQQALGQGPEFLTYFNYEAQPDKSGLPSDRFSAERPEGSISTLTIQRTEQRDSAMYRCASSLDGGASYEQFFGPGTRLTVL.

In this sample, this clone turned up once. The V gene is TRBV6-1, the J gene TRBJ1-5; D remains unclear. This CDR3 contains 15 residues. Germline-derived CDR1 and CDR2 are MNHNS and SASEGT. V lost 2 bases to trimming and J lost 2 bases, with 10 bases between them. For the CDR3, the DNA is TGTGCCAGCAGTGAAAATGGTGTAGGCAATCAGCCCCAGCATTTT. This sequence encodes CASSENGVGNQPQHF.

V usage is TRBV13 and J usage is TRBJ2-1, with 7 bases aligning to TRBD2. Germline CDR1 reads PRHDT; CDR2 reads FYEKMQ (reference sequence). The CDR3 extends over 15 amino acids. J lost 3 bases, V lost 9 bases, and 11 bases had no gene match. As DNA, the CDR3 is TGTGCCAGTGAAGGTAGGCGGGGGTACTACAATGAGCAGTTCTTC. Its protein product is CASEGRRGYYNEQFF. The variable domain in full, with the rest retrieved from reference TRBV13 and TRBJ2-1, is AAGVIQSPRHLIKEKRETATLKCYPIPRHDTVYWYQQGPGQDPQFLISFYEKMQSDKGSIPDRFSAQQFSDYHSELNMSSLELGDSALYFCASEGRRGYYNEQFFGPGTRLTVL.

This clone has a handful of counts. This chain connects TRBV5-1 to TRBJ1-1, with 7 bases matching TRBD1. Germline CDR1 and CDR2: SGHRS and YFSETQ. CDR3 length equals 16 residues. J gave up 0 bases and V 4 bases, and 9 bases lay outside the gene matches. The CDR3 sequence is CASSPGQRELNTEAFF. The CDR3 DNA follows: TGCGCCAGCAGCCCGGGACAGAGAGAACTGAACACTGAAGCTTTCTTT.

The chain is built from TRBV6-6 and TRBJ1-4, with a weak D call TRBD1 (6 bases). Per the germline V gene, CDR1 is MNHNY and CDR2 is SVGAGI (reference sequence). The germline V and J ends were trimmed by 5 bases and 5 bases, with 15 bases remaining between them. The CDR3 runs 15 residues. The CDR3 bases are TGTGCCAGCAGTGCCAGGGGCAGTCTAAATGAAAAACTGTTTTTT. The encoded protein is CASSARGSLNEKLFF.

Here the CDR3 reads CASSEVGLEYYEQYF. CDR3 nucleotide sequence: TGTGCCAGCAGTGAAGTGGGACTAGAATACTACGAGCAGTACTTC. This sequence joins TRBV6-1 and TRBJ2-7; TRBD2 aligns across 8 bases. The ends lost 1 base at V and 3 bases at J; junction bases unmatched: 5. CDR1 and CDR2 (germline): MNHNS, SASEGT. This CDR3 has 15 residues.

The chain links TRBV30 to TRBJ2-7; 7 bases fit TRBD2. The CDR3 has 13 amino acids. With V trimmed by 2 bases and J by 2 bases, 3 bases remained unmatched. Per germline, CDR1 GTSNPN and CDR2 SVGIG (reference sequence). The CDR3 DNA sequence: TGTGCCTGGAGTCCTAGCGGACCCTACGAGCAGTACTTC. This encodes CAWSPSGPYEQYF. Supplemented by reference TRBV30 and TRBJ2-7, the full variable domain reads SQTIHQWPATLVQPVGSPLSLECTVEGTSNPNLYWYRQAAGRGLQLLFYSVGIGQISSEVPQNLSASRPQDRQFILSSKKLLLSDSGFYLCAWSPSGPYEQYFGPGTRLTVT.

The V and J genes are TRBV5-1 and TRBJ2-7, with 10 bases matching TRBD1. Trimming cost V 4 bases and J 5 bases; bases outside gene matches: 6. CDR1 is SGHRS, CDR2 YFSETQ, per germline. This CDR3 spans 14 amino acids. CDR3 protein: CASSHGQGVHEQYF. The CDR3 region has the DNA TGCGCCAGCAGCCACGGACAGGGGGTCCACGAGCAGTACTTC.

The chain combines TRBV6-4 with TRBJ1-5, with D tentatively TRBD1 (6 bases). Trimming pared 6 bases from V and 0 bases from J, leaving 12 bases between. Per the germline V gene, CDR1 is MRHNA and CDR2 is SNTAGT. This CDR3 is built from 15 residues. The CDR3 sequence: CASRTRTVSNQPQHF. DNA of the CDR3: TGTGCCAGCAGAACTCGGACAGTTAGCAATCAGCCCCAGCATTTT.